This T cell receptor beta chain was recovered during a study of shared clonotypes between healthy human individuals. CD8 cells classed as naive were CD45RO-negative and positively selected for CCR7, excluding terminally differentiated effector memory CD45RA+ cells. Within Nashville, Tennessee resided all donors, each a Caucasian adult. Sequencing used immunoSEQ multiplex PCR; TCRdb keeps in-frame clones, though not all of them. The table shows about 800,000 clones, with about 97% occurring only once. The V end was cut by 1 base, the J end by 7 bases, with 7 bases between. Germline values: CDR1 LNHNV, CDR2 YYDKDF (reference sequence). The CDR3 has 13 amino acids.

V and J are TRBV15 and TRBJ2-2, with D unresolved. Input material: naive CD8+ T cells sorted from blood. This clonotype was obtained from a man aged 30 to 39 in good health. The CDR3 sequence is CATSRASNGELFF. Here the CDR3 DNA reads TGTGCCACCAGCAGAGCCAGTAACGGGGAGCTGTTTTTT. Full variable domain (outside the CDR3, taken from reference TRBV15 and TRBJ2-2): DAMVIQNPRYQVTQFGKPVTLSCSQTLNHNVMYWYQQKSSQAPKLLFHYYDKDFNNEADTPDNFQSRRPNTSFCFLDIRSPGLGDTAMYLCATSRASNGELFFGEGSRLTVL.